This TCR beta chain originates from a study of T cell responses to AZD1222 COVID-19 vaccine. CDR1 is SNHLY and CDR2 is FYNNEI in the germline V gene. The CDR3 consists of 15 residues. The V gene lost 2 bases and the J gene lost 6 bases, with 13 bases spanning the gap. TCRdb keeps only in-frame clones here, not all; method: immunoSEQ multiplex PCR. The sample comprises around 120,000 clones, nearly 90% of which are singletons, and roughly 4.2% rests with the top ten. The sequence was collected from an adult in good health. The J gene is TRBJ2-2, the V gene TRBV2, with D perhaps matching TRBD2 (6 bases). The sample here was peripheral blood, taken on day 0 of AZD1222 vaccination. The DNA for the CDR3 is TGTGCCAGCAGTGAAAGGAGGGGTACGGCCGGGGAGCTGTTTTTT. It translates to CASSERRGTAGELFF.